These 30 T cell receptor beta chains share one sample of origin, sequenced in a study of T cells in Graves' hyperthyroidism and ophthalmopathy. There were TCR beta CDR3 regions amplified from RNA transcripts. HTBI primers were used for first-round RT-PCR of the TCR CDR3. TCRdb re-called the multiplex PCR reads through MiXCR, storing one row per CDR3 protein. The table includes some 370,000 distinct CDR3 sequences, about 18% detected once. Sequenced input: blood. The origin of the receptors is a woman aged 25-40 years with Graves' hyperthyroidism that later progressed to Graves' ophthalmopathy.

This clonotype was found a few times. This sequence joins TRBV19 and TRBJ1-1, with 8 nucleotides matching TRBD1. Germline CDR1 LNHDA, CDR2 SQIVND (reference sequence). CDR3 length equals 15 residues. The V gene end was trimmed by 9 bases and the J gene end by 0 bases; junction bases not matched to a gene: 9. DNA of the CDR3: TGTGCCAGCAAAAAACGGACAGGGTTGAACACTGAAGCTTTCTTT. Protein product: CASKKRTGLNTEAFF.

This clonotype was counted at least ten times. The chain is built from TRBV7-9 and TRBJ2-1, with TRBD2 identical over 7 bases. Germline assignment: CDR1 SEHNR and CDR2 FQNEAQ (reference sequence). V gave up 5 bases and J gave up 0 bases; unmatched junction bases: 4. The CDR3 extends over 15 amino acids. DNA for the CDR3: TGTGCCAGCAGCCCGAGCGGGGCCTCCTACAATGAGCAGTTCTTC. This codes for CASSPSGASYNEQFF.

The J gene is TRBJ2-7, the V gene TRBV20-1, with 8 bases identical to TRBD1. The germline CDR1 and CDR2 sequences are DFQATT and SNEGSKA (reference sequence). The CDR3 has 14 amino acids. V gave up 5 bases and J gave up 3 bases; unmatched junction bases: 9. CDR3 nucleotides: TGCAGTGCTGCCTTGGACGGGACAGGCTACGAGCAGTACTTC. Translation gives CSAALDGTGYEQYF.

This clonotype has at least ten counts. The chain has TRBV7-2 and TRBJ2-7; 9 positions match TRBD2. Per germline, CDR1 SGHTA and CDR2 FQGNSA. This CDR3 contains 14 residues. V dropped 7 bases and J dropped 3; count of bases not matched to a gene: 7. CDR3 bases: TGTGCCAGCACCGAGACTAGCGGATACTACGAGCAGTACTTC. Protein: CASTETSGYYEQYF.

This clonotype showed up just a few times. The CDR3 spells CASSFEGNDYEQYF. CDR3 in DNA: TGTGCCAGCAGCTTCGAGGGAAATGACTACGAGCAGTACTTC. The V call is TRBV13, the J call TRBJ2-7; perhaps TRBD2 as D (5 bases). The germline V gene encodes CDR1 PRHDT and CDR2 FYEKMQ (reference sequence). CDR3 length: 14 amino acids. The V and J ends lost 3 bases and 3 bases respectively, with 12 bases between them.

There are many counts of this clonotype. The CDR3 nucleotides are TGTGCCAGCAGTAAAGGCGGGAGTGGTCCCAATGAGCAGTTCTTC. It is translated as CASSKGGSGPNEQFF. This chain uses TRBV28 with TRBJ2-1; 7 bases are shared with TRBD2. This CDR3 comprises 15 residues. Germline CDR1 MDHEN, CDR2 SYDVKM. V dropped 5 bases and J dropped 6; count of bases not matched to a gene: 10.

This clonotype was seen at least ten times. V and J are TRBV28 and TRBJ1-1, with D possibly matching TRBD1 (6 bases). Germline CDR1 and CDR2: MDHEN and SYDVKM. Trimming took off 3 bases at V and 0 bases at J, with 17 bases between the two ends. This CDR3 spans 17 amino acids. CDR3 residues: CASSFSVQGGMNTEAFF. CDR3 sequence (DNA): TGTGCCAGCAGTTTTTCGGTACAGGGAGGGATGAACACTGAAGCTTTCTTT.

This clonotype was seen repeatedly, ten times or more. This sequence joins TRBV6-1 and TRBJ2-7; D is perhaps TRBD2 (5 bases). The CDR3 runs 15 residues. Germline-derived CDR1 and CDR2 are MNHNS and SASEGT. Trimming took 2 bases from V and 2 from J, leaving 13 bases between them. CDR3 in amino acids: CASSEMGARTYEQYF. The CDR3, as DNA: TGTGCCAGCAGTGAAATGGGAGCCAGGACCTACGAGCAGTACTTC.

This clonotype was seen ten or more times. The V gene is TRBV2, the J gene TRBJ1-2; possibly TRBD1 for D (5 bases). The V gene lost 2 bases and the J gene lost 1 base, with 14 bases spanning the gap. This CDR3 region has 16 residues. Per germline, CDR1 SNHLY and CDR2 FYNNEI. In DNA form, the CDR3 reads TGTGCCAGCAGTGAATCGAGGCCAGGGCTTAACTATGGCTACACCTTC. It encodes CASSESRPGLNYGYTF.

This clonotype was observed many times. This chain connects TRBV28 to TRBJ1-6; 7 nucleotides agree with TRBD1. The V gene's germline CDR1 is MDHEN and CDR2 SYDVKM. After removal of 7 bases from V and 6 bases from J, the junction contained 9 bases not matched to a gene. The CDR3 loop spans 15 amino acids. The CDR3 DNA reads TGTGCCAGCATCCTATCGGACAGGCTTAATTCACCCCTCCACTTT. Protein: CASILSDRLNSPLHF.

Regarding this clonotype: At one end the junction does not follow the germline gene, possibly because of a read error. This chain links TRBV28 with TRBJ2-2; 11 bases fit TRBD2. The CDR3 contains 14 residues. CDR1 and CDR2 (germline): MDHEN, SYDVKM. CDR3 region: CASISGGGTGELSF. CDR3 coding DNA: TGTGCCAGCATTAGCGGGGGGGGTACCGGGGAGCTGTCTTTT.

In DNA, the CDR3 is TGCAGCGCCGCCACCGCGGATGAAAAACTGTTTTTT. It yields the protein CSAATADEKLFF. The chain recombines TRBV29-1 with TRBJ1-4; D remains unclear. Trimming removed 7 bases from V and 6 bases from J, with 12 bases in between. The germline V gene has CDR1 SQVTM and CDR2 ANQGSEA. CDR3 length: 12 residues.

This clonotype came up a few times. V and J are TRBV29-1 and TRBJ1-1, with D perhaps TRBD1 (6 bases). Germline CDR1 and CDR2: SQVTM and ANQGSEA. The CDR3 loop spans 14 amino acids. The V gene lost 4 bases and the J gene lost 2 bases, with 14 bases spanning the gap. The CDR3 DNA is TGCAGCGTTGCAGGGGCAACGGGAAACACTGAAGCTTTCTTT. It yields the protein CSVAGATGNTEAFF. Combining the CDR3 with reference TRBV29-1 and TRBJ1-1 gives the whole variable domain SAVISQKPSRDICQRGTSLTIQCQVDSQVTMMFWYRQQPGQSLTLIATANQGSEATYESGFVIDKFPISRPNLTFSTLTVSNMSPEDSSIYLCSVAGATGNTEAFFGQGTRLTVV.

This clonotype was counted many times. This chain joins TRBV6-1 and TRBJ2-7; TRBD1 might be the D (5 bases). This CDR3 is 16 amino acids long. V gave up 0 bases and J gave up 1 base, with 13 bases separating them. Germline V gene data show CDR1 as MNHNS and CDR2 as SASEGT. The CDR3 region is CASSEARAGLSYEQYF. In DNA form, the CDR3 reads TGTGCCAGCAGTGAAGCACGGGCAGGGCTTTCCTACGAGCAGTACTTC.

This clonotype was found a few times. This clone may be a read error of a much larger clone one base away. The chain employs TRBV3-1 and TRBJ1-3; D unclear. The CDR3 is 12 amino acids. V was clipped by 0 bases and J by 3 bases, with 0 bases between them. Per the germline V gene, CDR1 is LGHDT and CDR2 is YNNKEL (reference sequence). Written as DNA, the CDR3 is TGTGCCAGCAGCCAAGATGGAAACACCATATATTTT. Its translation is CASSQDGNTIYF. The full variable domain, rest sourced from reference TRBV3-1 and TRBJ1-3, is DTAVSQTPKYLVTQMGNDKSIKCEQNLGHDTMYWYKQDSKKFLKIMFSYNNKELIINETVPNRFSPKSPDKAHLNLHINSLELGDSAVYFCASSQDGNTIYFGEGSWLTVV.

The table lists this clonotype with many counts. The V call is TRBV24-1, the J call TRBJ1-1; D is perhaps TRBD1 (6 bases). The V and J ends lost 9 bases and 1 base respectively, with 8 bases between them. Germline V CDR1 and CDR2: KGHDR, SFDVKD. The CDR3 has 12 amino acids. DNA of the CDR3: TGTGCCACCGCGGGACAGAACACTGAAGCTTTCTTT. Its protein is CATAGQNTEAFF.

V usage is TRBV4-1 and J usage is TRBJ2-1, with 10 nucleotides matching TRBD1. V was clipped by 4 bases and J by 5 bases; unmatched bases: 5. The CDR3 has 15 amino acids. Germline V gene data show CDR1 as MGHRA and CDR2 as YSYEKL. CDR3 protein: CASSRDRGLNNEQFF. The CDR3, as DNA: TGCGCCAGCAGCCGGGACAGGGGACTTAACAATGAGCAGTTCTTC.

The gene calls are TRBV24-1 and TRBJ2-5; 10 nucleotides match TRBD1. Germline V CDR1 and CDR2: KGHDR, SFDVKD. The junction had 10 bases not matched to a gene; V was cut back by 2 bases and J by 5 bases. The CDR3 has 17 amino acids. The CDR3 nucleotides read TGTGCCACCAGTGATTCACCGACAGGGGGCGCGTGGGAGACCCAGTACTTC. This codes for CATSDSPTGGAWETQYF.

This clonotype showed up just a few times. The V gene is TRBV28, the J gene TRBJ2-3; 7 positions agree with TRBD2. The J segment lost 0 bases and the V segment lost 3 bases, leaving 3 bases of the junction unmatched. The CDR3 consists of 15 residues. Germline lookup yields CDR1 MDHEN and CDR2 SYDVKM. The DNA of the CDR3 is TGTGCCAGCAGTTTCGCGGGGGAAAGCACAGATACGCAGTATTTT. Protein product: CASSFAGESTDTQYF.

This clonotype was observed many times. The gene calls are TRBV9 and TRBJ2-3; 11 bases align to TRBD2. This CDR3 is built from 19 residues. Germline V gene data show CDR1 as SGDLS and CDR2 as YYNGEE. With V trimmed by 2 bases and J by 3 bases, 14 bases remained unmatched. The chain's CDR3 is CASSVGESSGRTFTDTQYF. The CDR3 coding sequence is TGTGCCAGCAGCGTGGGAGAATCTAGCGGGAGGACATTTACAGATACGCAGTATTTT.

The CDR3 protein is CASSLGPRGNTIYF. CDR3 nucleotides: TGTGCCAGCAGCTTAGGTCCCCGAGGAAACACCATATATTTT. The chain joins TRBV7-9 to TRBJ1-3; D is unresolved. This CDR3 spans 14 amino acids. CDR1 is SEHNR, CDR2 FQNEAQ, per germline (reference sequence). The V end was cut by 1 base, the J end by 4 bases, with 8 bases between.

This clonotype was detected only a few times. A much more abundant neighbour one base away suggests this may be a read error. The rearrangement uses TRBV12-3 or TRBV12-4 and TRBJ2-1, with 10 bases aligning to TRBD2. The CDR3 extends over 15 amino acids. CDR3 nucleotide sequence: TGTGCCGGCAGTGATCTAGCGGGAGTTAACAATGAGCAGTTCTTC. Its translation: CAGSDLAGVNNEQFF.

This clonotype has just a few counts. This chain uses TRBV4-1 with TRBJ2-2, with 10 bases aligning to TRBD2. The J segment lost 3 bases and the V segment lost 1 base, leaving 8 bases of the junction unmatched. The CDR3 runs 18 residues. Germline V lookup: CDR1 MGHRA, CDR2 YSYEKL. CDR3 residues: CASSQASGTSEYTGELFF. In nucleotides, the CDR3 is TGCGCCAGCAGCCAAGCTTCCGGGACTAGCGAATACACCGGGGAGCTGTTTTTT.

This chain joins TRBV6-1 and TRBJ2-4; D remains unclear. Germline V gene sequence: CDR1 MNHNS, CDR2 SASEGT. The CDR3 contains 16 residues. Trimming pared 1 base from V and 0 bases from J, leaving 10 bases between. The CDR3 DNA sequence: TGTGCCAGCAGTGAAGGGATGACCCTAGCCAAAAACATTCAGTACTTC. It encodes CASSEGMTLAKNIQYF.

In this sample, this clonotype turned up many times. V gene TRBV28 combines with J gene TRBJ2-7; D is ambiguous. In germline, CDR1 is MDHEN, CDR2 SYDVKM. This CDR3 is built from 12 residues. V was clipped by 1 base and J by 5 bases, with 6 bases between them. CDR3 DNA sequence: TGTGCCAGCAGTTTATATCTCCACGAGCAGTACTTC. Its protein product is CASSLYLHEQYF.

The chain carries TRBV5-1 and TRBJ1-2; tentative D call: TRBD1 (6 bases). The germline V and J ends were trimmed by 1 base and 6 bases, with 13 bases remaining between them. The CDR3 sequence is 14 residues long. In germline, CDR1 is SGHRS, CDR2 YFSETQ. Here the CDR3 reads CASSLSQGGNGYTF. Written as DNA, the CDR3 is TGCGCCAGCAGCTTGTCACAGGGAGGAAATGGCTACACCTTC.

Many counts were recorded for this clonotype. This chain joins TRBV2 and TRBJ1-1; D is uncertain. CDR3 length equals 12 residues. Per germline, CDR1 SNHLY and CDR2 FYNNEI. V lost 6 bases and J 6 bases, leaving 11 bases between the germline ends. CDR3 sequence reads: CASRHPGAEAFF. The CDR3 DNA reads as TGTGCCAGCAGACACCCCGGAGCTGAAGCTTTCTTT.

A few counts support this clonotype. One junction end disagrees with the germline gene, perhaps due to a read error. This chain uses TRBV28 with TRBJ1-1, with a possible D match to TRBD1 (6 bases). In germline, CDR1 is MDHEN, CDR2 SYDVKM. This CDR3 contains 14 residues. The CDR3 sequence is CASSLSGQNAEAFF. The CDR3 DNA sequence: TGTGCCAGCAGCTTGTCCGGACAGAACGCTGAAGCTTTCTTT.

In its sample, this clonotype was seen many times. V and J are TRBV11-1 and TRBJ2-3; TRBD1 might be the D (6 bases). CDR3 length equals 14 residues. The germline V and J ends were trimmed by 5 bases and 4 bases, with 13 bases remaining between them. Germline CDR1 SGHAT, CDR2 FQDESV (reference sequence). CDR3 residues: CASSLGGIPDTQYF. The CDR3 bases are TGTGCCAGCAGCCTAGGGGGAATTCCAGATACGCAGTATTTT.

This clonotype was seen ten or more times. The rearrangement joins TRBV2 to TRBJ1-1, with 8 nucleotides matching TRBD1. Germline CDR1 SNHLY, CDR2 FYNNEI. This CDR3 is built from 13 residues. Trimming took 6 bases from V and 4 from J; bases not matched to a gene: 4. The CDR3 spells CASRKDRVTEAFF. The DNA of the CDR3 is TGTGCCAGCAGAAAGGACAGGGTCACTGAAGCTTTCTTT.